The 9 T cell receptor beta chains reported below all come from one sample, sequenced in a study of cytomegalovirus exposure and HLA in healthy donors. PCR employed 60 Vbeta and 13 Jbeta primers. Sequencing used immunoSEQ multiplex PCR; TCRdb keeps in-frame clones, though not all of them. Here the sample spans some 100,000 clones, 70% to 80% being singletons. The sequenced material came from PBMCs. These receptors were obtained from a woman in her 50s in good health and CMV-seropositive.

This clone was picked up a small number of times. The J gene is TRBJ2-5, the V gene TRBV5-1, with 9 bases matching TRBD2. The V segment lost 0 bases and the J segment 0 bases; nucleotides outside the gene matches: 3. CDR1 and CDR2 from the germline V gene are SGHRS and YFSETQ. CDR3 size: 16 residues. The CDR3 DNA reads TGCGCCAGCAGCTTGGTTTTAGCGGGGGACCAAGAGACCCAGTACTTC. Translated: CASSLVLAGDQETQYF.

The chain carries TRBV25-1 and TRBJ1-5, with D hard to call. CDR1 and CDR2 from the germline V gene are MGHDK and SYGVNS. Deletions cut 0 bases from V and 0 bases from J, with 6 bases between. The CDR3 is made up of 15 amino acids. CDR3 coding DNA: TGTGCCAGCAGTGAATACGAGTATAGCAATCAGCCCCAGCATTTT. Its protein product is CASSEYEYSNQPQHF.

This clone came up a few times. This chain connects TRBV28 to TRBJ1-5; D is ambiguous. V lost 6 bases to trimming and J lost 7 bases, with 28 bases between them. The CDR3 has 18 amino acids. From germline, CDR1 is MDHEN and CDR2 SYDVKM. The chain's CDR3 is CASSRFAMGKLGGQPQHF. The DNA for the CDR3 is TGTGCCAGCAGCCGCTTCGCCATGGGGAAGCTAGGAGGACAGCCCCAGCATTTT.

This clone was seen once. The gene calls are TRBV30 and TRBJ2-3; D might be TRBD1 (5 bases). The germline V and J ends were trimmed by 3 bases and 0 bases, with 13 bases remaining between them. Germline V gives CDR1 GTSNPN, CDR2 SVGIG (reference sequence). The CDR3 sequence is 15 residues long. CDR3 DNA: TGTGCCTGGAGCGCAAGGGGCTTCAGCACAGATACGCAGTATTTT. Translating gives CAWSARGFSTDTQYF.

The CDR3 nucleotides are TGCGCCAGCAGCCAAGAAGTTCAGGGTCCCGAAAAACTGTTTTTT. The encoded protein is CASSQEVQGPEKLFF. This chain connects TRBV4-3 to TRBJ1-4, with D possibly matching TRBD1 (5 bases). Germline assignment: CDR1 LGHNA and CDR2 YSLEER. V lost 0 bases and J 8 bases, leaving 13 bases between the germline ends. The CDR3 consists of 15 residues.

The V and J genes are TRBV7-2 and TRBJ2-1; 8 bases map to TRBD2. V trimming: 9 bases; J trimming: 10 bases; junction bases outside the gene matches: 8. The CDR3 loop spans 12 amino acids. Germline lookup yields CDR1 SGHTA and CDR2 FQGNSA. Here the CDR3 DNA reads TGTGCCAGTCGGGGGGGGCTTACCGAGCAGTTCTTC. This gives the protein CASRGGLTEQFF.

The chain uses TRBV28 and TRBJ1-1; D is uncertain. V lost 5 bases, J lost 1 base, and 11 bases lay in between. The CDR3 is made up of 14 amino acids. The V gene's germline CDR1 is MDHEN and CDR2 SYDVKM. The CDR3 coding sequence is TGTGCCAGCAGTCCCGCACCAGGGAACACTGAAGCTTTCTTT. Residues: CASSPAPGNTEAFF.

This clone was detected a few times. The same CDR3 can be traced to other DNA sequences in this sample. The CDR3 DNA follows: TGCAGTGCTCCACGGACAGATACGCAGTATTTT. Amino acid sequence: CSAPRTDTQYF. This sequence joins TRBV20-1 and TRBJ2-3; D unresolved. V dropped 5 bases and J dropped 3 bases, with 6 bases sitting between them. CDR1 and CDR2 (germline): DFQATT, SNEGSKA (reference sequence). CDR3 length: 11 amino acids.

V usage is TRBV28 and J usage is TRBJ2-7; TRBD1 aligns across 11 bases. Germline CDR1 reads MDHEN; CDR2 reads SYDVKM. The CDR3 covers 19 residues. V shed 3 bases, J shed 0 bases, and the junction held 13 bases outside the gene matches. The chain's CDR3 is CASSFPGTGGPLASYEQYF. The CDR3 DNA is TGTGCCAGCAGTTTCCCCGGGACAGGGGGGCCCCTAGCCTCCTACGAGCAGTACTTC.